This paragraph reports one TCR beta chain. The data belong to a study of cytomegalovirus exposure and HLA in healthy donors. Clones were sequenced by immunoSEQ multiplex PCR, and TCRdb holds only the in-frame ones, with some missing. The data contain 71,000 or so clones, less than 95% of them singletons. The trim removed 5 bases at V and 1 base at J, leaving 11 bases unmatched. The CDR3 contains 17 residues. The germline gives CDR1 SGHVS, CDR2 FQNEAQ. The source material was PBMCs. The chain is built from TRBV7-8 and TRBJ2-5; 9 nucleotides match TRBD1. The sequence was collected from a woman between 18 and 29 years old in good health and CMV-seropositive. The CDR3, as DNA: TGTGCCAGCAGCCCAAAAGGACAGGGGCTAGGCCAAGAGACCCAGTACTTC. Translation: CASSPKGQGLGQETQYF.